This T cell receptor (beta chain) stems from a study of blood T cells in healthy people across ages. Whole-study findings and limits: Diversity estimates from one million T cells were considered underestimates.

A note on this clonotype: The antigen is not known.

A sample-barcoded 5' primer and a J-beta primer mix were used in a second PCR of roughly 7 to 12 cycles. TCRdb re-analysed the 5' RACE reads in MiXCR, keeping a single row per CDR3 protein. The sample shows 650,000 to 1,000,000 distinct CDR3 sequences, roughly 40% of them seen only once. Specimen: blood. The clonotype originates from a man aged 18-30 years in good health.

The CDR3 sequence is CAISEGTSDLQDTQYF. The CDR3 DNA reads TGTGCCATCAGTGAGGGGACTAGCGACTTGCAAGATACGCAGTATTTT. The chain uses TRBV10-3 and TRBJ2-3, with 10 bases fitting TRBD2. CDR1 and CDR2 from the germline V gene are ENHRY and SYGVKD. V lost 2 bases to trimming and J lost 5 bases; unmatched junction nucleotides: 7. The CDR3 covers 16 residues.